The 26 T cell receptor beta chains below all came from one sample that was sequenced in a study of cytomegalovirus exposure and HLA in healthy donors. Researchers ran the PCR with 60 Vbeta and 13 Jbeta primers. Using immunoSEQ multiplex PCR, the repertoire was profiled, and TCRdb retains in-frame clones only, with some absent. Altogether 100,000 to 150,000 clones are present, around 78% being singletons, with the ten largest covering 15% to 20%. Material for sequencing was PBMCs. The receptors derive from a man between 18 and 29 years old in good health and CMV-seropositive.

This clone was counted a few times. This chain links TRBV19 with TRBJ1-1; D call uncertain. V lost 6 bases, J lost 0 bases, and 11 bases lay in between. Germline-derived CDR1 and CDR2 are LNHDA and SQIVND (reference sequence). There are 14 residues in the CDR3. DNA of the CDR3: TGTGCCAGTAGGGCCAGTCACATGAACACTGAAGCTTTCTTT. Translated, it gives CASRASHMNTEAFF.

The count of this clone is one. The V call is TRBV10-3, the J call TRBJ1-5; D is perhaps TRBD1 (5 bases). Germline lookup yields CDR1 ENHRY and CDR2 SYGVKD. The CDR3 is 15 residues long. V lost 3 bases, J lost 3 bases, and 12 bases lay in between. The CDR3 here is CAISDSGGDNQPQHF. The CDR3 DNA is TGTGCCATCAGTGACTCTGGGGGGGACAATCAGCCCCAGCATTTT.

The chain has TRBV5-1 and TRBJ2-7; weak D call: TRBD2 (6 bases). Trimming pared 4 bases from V and 5 bases from J, leaving 13 bases between. The germline V gene has CDR1 SGHRS and CDR2 YFSETQ. The CDR3 is 13 residues long. This CDR3 is CASSLEGPHEQYF. Written as DNA, the CDR3 is TGCGCCAGCAGCCTGGAGGGGCCCCACGAGCAGTACTTC.

The chain links TRBV5-4 to TRBJ2-7; a possible D gene is TRBD1 (6 bases). The CDR3 covers 12 residues. V lost 4 bases and J lost 6, with 11 bases in between. Germline V gene lookup returns CDR1 SGHNT and CDR2 YYREEE (reference sequence). In DNA, the CDR3 is TGTGCCAGCAGCCCGAGGGGGTTCGAGCAGTACTTC. Translated: CASSPRGFEQYF.

J is TRBJ2-7 and V is TRBV5-1; 15 nucleotides line up with TRBD2. The J segment lost 4 bases and the V segment lost 4 bases, leaving 9 bases of the junction unmatched. There are 17 residues in the CDR3. Germline V gives CDR1 SGHRS, CDR2 YFSETQ. CDR3 amino acids: CASSRTGTSGGMYEQYF. CDR3 bases: TGCGCCAGCAGCAGGACCGGGACTAGCGGGGGGATGTACGAGCAGTACTTC.

The J gene is TRBJ1-6, the V gene TRBV20-1; the D is unclear. With 5 bases removed from V and 9 bases from J, the gap between germline ends came to 5 bases. CDR1 DFQATT and CDR2 SNEGSKA come from the germline V gene (reference sequence). The CDR3 has 10 residues. The CDR3 coding sequence is TGCAGTGCTGGCAGTTCACCCCTCCACTTT. This encodes CSAGSSPLHF.

About this clone: One junction end disagrees with the germline gene, perhaps due to a read error. At the DNA level, this CDR3 is encoded by other sequences in the same sample as well. The rearrangement uses TRBV5-4 and TRBJ2-7, with D possibly TRBD1 on 6 matching bases. Germline CDR1 reads SGHNT; CDR2 reads YYREEE (reference sequence). The CDR3 is 14 amino acids. CDR3 coding DNA: TGTGCCAGCAGCTACCGGGACACTTCCTATGAGCAGTACTTC. Its protein product is CASSYRDTSYEQYF.

A single count supports this clone. The CDR3 region is CAISETSFRETQYF. The CDR3 DNA reads TGTGCCATCAGTGAGACTAGTTTTCGAGAGACCCAGTACTTC. The chain uses TRBV10-3 and TRBJ2-5, with D possibly matching TRBD2 (5 bases). This CDR3 is 14 amino acids long. Germline V lookup: CDR1 ENHRY, CDR2 SYGVKD. The ends were cut back, 2 bases at V and 4 bases at J, with 11 bases in the middle.

The CDR3 nucleotides read TGTGCCAGCAGCGTGCTAGCGGTTGGCGGGGGAACAACCTCTAGCGGCACAGATACGCAGTATTTT. Residues: CASSVLAVGGGTTSSGTDTQYF. The genes are TRBV9 and TRBJ2-3; 7 nucleotides agree with TRBD2. J lost 1 base, V lost 2 bases, and 25 bases had no gene match. Germline V gives CDR1 SGDLS, CDR2 YYNGEE. This CDR3 comprises 22 residues. Full variable domain (rest looked up from reference TRBV9 and TRBJ2-3): DSGVTQTPKHLITATGQRVTLRCSPRSGDLSVYWYQQSLDQGLQFLIQYYNGEERAKGNILERFSAQQFPDLHSELNLSSLELGDSALYFCASSVLAVGGGTTSSGTDTQYFGPGTRLTVL.

V and J are TRBV5-6 and TRBJ2-5; the match to TRBD2 covers 8 bases. The CDR3 consists of 16 residues. The germline CDR1 and CDR2 sequences are SGHDT and YYEEEE. Germline trimming cut 7 bases from V and 1 base from J; bases unmatched to any gene: 12. CDR3 amino acids: CASSSPGLVTQETQYF. The CDR3 bases are TGTGCCAGCTCGTCTCCGGGACTAGTCACCCAAGAGACCCAGTACTTC.

J is TRBJ1-4 and V is TRBV7-9, with D possibly being TRBD1 (6 bases). The V gene's germline CDR1 is SEHNR and CDR2 FQNEAQ (reference sequence). This CDR3 region has 14 residues. The germline V and J ends were trimmed by 0 bases and 7 bases, with 9 bases remaining between them. The CDR3 sequence is CASSLAYRAEKLFF. CDR3 sequence (DNA): TGTGCCAGCAGCTTAGCGTACAGGGCTGAAAAACTGTTTTTT. Complete variable domain (other parts from reference TRBV7-9 and TRBJ1-4): DTGVSQNPRHKITKRGQNVTFRCDPISEHNRLYWYRQTLGQGPEFLTYFQNEAQLEKSRLLSDRFSAERPKGSFSTLEIQRTEQGDSAMYLCASSLAYRAEKLFFGSGTQLSVL.

This rearrangement joins TRBV5-1 to TRBJ2-5; 9 bases fit TRBD1. This CDR3 has 14 amino acids. Unmatched junction bases numbered 6, after V lost 4 bases and J lost 5 bases. Germline V CDR1 and CDR2: SGHRS, YFSETQ. This CDR3 is CASSVGTGKETQYF. The CDR3 DNA sequence: TGCGCCAGCAGCGTCGGGACAGGGAAGGAGACCCAGTACTTC.

The J gene is TRBJ1-1, the V gene TRBV9, with D unresolved. V was pared by 0 bases and J by 4 bases, with 7 bases between. Looked up from germline, CDR1 is SGDLS and CDR2 is YYNGEE. This CDR3 is 13 amino acids long. CDR3 amino acids: CASSVDVSTEAFF. Here the CDR3 DNA reads TGTGCCAGCAGCGTAGACGTGAGCACTGAAGCTTTCTTT.

This chain uses TRBV11-2 with TRBJ2-2; D possibly corresponds to TRBD2 (6 bases). Germline assignment: CDR1 SGHAT and CDR2 FQNNGV. The CDR3 extends over 15 amino acids. Trimming shortened V by 5 bases and J by 3 bases, and 13 bases separated the two germline ends. CDR3 loop: CASSKKGLYTGELFF. In DNA, the CDR3 is TGTGCCAGCAGCAAGAAGGGACTGTACACCGGGGAGCTGTTTTTT.

V and J are TRBV5-1 and TRBJ2-1; weak D call: TRBD2 (6 bases). CDR1 is SGHRS, CDR2 YFSETQ, per germline. Trimming left V 1 base short and J 0 bases short, with 11 bases between. The CDR3 has 16 amino acids. In DNA, the CDR3 is TGCGCCAGCAGCTTGTTTGGGGGACTCTCCTACAATGAGCAGTTCTTC. This codes for CASSLFGGLSYNEQFF.

The CDR3 sequence: CASSAGGRVIGKLFF. The DNA for the CDR3 is TGTGCCAGTAGTGCCGGGGGGCGCGTTATCGGAAAACTGTTTTTT. The rearrangement uses TRBV19 and TRBJ1-4, with D possibly being TRBD1 (6 bases). Trimming took off 5 bases at V and 10 bases at J, with 20 bases between the two ends. CDR3 length equals 15 residues. Per the germline V gene, CDR1 is LNHDA and CDR2 is SQIVND (reference sequence).

This chain connects TRBV2 to TRBJ2-5; D not resolved. Germline V gives CDR1 SNHLY, CDR2 FYNNEI. Between the trimmed V and J ends, which lost 5 bases and 3 bases, there was a span of 19 bases. The CDR3 extends over 16 amino acids. The CDR3 reads CASSPKELWQEETQYF. CDR3 in DNA: TGTGCCAGCAGTCCTAAGGAACTCTGGCAGGAAGAGACCCAGTACTTC.

The chain recombines TRBV19 with TRBJ2-7; TRBD1 matches at 9 bases. Trimming cost V 5 bases and J 1 base; bases outside gene matches: 6. Germline CDR1 and CDR2: LNHDA and SQIVND (reference sequence). The CDR3 consists of 15 residues. CDR3 sequence (DNA): TGTGCCAGTAGTGCCGGGGGACAGGGATCCTACGAGCAGTACTTC. Its translation: CASSAGGQGSYEQYF.

This clone was seen only once. This chain links TRBV14 with TRBJ1-2; 12 nucleotides align to TRBD1. The CDR3 spans 16 residues. CDR1 and CDR2 from the germline V gene are SGHDN and FVKESK. Unmatched junction bases numbered 4, after V lost 3 bases and J lost 2 bases. The CDR3 DNA is TGTGCCAGCAGCCACTCGGGACAGGGGGCAAACTATGGCTACACCTTC. Translation: CASSHSGQGANYGYTF. Looking up the rest from reference TRBV14 and TRBJ1-2 gives the full variable domain: EAGVTQFPSHSVIEKGQTVTLRCDPISGHDNLYWYRRVMGKEIKFLLHFVKESKQDESGMPNNRFLAERTGGTYSTLKVQPAELEDSGVYFCASSHSGQGANYGYTFGSGTRLTVV.

This clone was recorded only once. The chain joins TRBV30 to TRBJ2-3; the match to TRBD2 covers 7 bases. This CDR3 comprises 14 residues. J lost 2 bases, V lost 0 bases, and 2 bases had no gene match. Germline loops: CDR1 GTSNPN, CDR2 SVGIG (reference sequence). The DNA for the CDR3 is TGTGCCTGGAGTGTGGGGGGGGTCACAGATACGCAGTATTTT. This translates into CAWSVGGVTDTQYF. Drawing the rest from reference TRBV30 and TRBJ2-3, the complete variable domain is SQTIHQWPATLVQPVGSPLSLECTVEGTSNPNLYWYRQAAGRGLQLLFYSVGIGQISSEVPQNLSASRPQDRQFILSSKKLLLSDSGFYLCAWSVGGVTDTQYFGPGTRLTVL.

V usage is TRBV10-1 and J usage is TRBJ2-7, with 10 positions matching TRBD1. Germline V lookup: CDR1 WNHNN, CDR2 SYGVQD (reference sequence). This CDR3 has 14 residues. After removal of 6 bases from V and 3 bases from J, the junction contained 5 bases not matched to a gene. The CDR3, as DNA: TGCGCCAGCAGAGGGACAGGGGTCTACTACGAGCAGTACTTC. It yields the protein CASRGTGVYYEQYF.

This chain connects TRBV9 to TRBJ1-3, with D unclear. The CDR3 has 14 residues. V was trimmed by 4 bases and J by 1 base, leaving 9 bases between them. Germline V gives CDR1 SGDLS, CDR2 YYNGEE. CDR3 DNA sequence: TGTGCCAGCAGCCCCGAGGGATCTGGAAACACCATATATTTT. Translation: CASSPEGSGNTIYF.

The chain has TRBV28 and TRBJ1-4; weak D call: TRBD1 (5 bases). Trimming stripped 6 bases from V and 1 base from J, with 15 bases between. The CDR3 loop spans 16 amino acids. CDR1 is MDHEN, CDR2 SYDVKM, per germline. The CDR3 is CASSLGGGRTNEKLFF. CDR3 nucleotides: TGTGCCAGCAGCTTGGGCGGGGGTAGAACTAATGAAAAACTGTTTTTT.

The J gene is TRBJ1-2, the V gene TRBV5-4; TRBD1 might be the D (5 bases). The CDR3 covers 16 residues. CDR1 is SGHNT and CDR2 is YYREEE in the germline V gene (reference sequence). Trimming removed 3 bases from V and 7 bases from J, with 22 bases in between. CDR3 sequence (DNA): TGTGCCAGCAGCTCCGCTGGGGGGGATTTAATTCTTGGCTACACCTTC. Protein product: CASSSAGGDLILGYTF.

The CDR3 DNA follows: TGTGCCATCAGTGAGGCGGACATTAAAGGCTACACCTTC. Its protein product is CAISEADIKGYTF. The chain combines TRBV10-3 with TRBJ1-2, with D tentatively TRBD1 (5 bases). Germline values: CDR1 ENHRY, CDR2 SYGVKD. The CDR3 spans 13 residues. Trimming cost V 2 bases and J 8 bases, with 12 bases left between them.

V is TRBV7-2 and J is TRBJ1-2; TRBD1 aligns across 10 bases. In germline, CDR1 is SGHTA, CDR2 FQGNSA. V gave up 3 bases and J gave up 8 bases; unmatched junction bases: 6. This CDR3 comprises 14 residues. CDR3 bases: TGTGCCAGCAGCTTGTCGACAGGGGGCTTCGGCTACACCTTC. Its protein product is CASSLSTGGFGYTF.